The 26 T cell receptor beta chains in this list originate from one sample, sequenced in a study of identical twins. TCRdb passed the 5' RACE reads through MiXCR, listing each CDR3 protein once. The table has over 550,000 distinct CDR3 sequences, roughly 7.1% seen once; the top ten hold roughly 1.6%. This same sample was also taken into another study, of yellow fever vaccine responses in identical twins.

Sequences were obtained from PBMCs. These receptors came from a woman between 18 and 29 years old in good health.

V usage is TRBV7-2 and J usage is TRBJ1-1; the D gene is possibly TRBD1 (6 bases). V lost 3 bases and J lost 6, with 23 bases in between. The V gene's germline CDR1 is SGHTA and CDR2 FQGNSA. This CDR3 region has 17 residues. CDR3 amino acids: CASSFGGMRAGGAEAFF. The CDR3 DNA is TGTGCCAGCAGCTTTGGGGGAATGAGGGCTGGGGGCGCTGAAGCTTTCTTT.

The rearrangement joins TRBV15 to TRBJ2-1; 7 bases align to TRBD1. The CDR3 covers 13 residues. The germline V gene encodes CDR1 LNHNV and CDR2 YYDKDF (reference sequence). Losses at the gene ends were 0 bases for V and 10 bases for J; bases not matched to a gene: 3. The CDR3 DNA reads as TGTGCCACCAGCAGAGATCAGGGGGTGGAGCAGTTCTTC. This translates into CATSRDQGVEQFF.

This clonotype has a handful of counts. The rearrangement joins TRBV5-1 to TRBJ2-3; D is perhaps TRBD2 (5 bases). The germline gives CDR1 SGHRS, CDR2 YFSETQ. The length of the CDR3 is 17 residues. Trimming took 5 bases from V and 0 from J, leaving 19 bases between them. The CDR3 is CASRRGGSTPSTDTQYF. The CDR3 region has the DNA TGCGCCAGCAGAAGAGGAGGTTCTACACCTAGCACAGATACGCAGTATTTT.

This clonotype was counted at least ten times. The CDR3 nucleotides read TGTGCCAGCAGCGTATATGACAGATCTGGGGCCAACGTCCTGACTTTC. The encoded protein is CASSVYDRSGANVLTF. J is TRBJ2-6 and V is TRBV9; TRBD1 is a possible D gene (5 bases). The CDR3 sequence is 16 residues long. Germline V lookup: CDR1 SGDLS, CDR2 YYNGEE. V lost 1 base and J 1 base, leaving 9 bases between the germline ends. The full variable domain, its missing parts supplied by reference TRBV9 and TRBJ2-6, is DSGVTQTPKHLITATGQRVTLRCSPRSGDLSVYWYQQSLDQGLQFLIQYYNGEERAKGNILERFSAQQFPDLHSELNLSSLELGDSALYFCASSVYDRSGANVLTFGAGSRLTVL.

Only a few counts were recorded for this clonotype. CDR3 sequence: CASSSPPRTGGTGELFF. In DNA form, the CDR3 reads TGTGCCAGCAGCTCCCCTCCGAGGACAGGGGGCACCGGGGAGCTGTTTTTT. This chain uses TRBV3-1 with TRBJ2-2; 10 bases fit TRBD1. V trimming: 5 bases; J trimming: 4 bases; junction bases outside the gene matches: 10. The germline gives CDR1 LGHDT, CDR2 YNNKEL (reference sequence). This CDR3 is 17 amino acids long.

The sample holds a few counts of this clonotype. The CDR3, as DNA: TGTGCCAGCAGTTACTACCCAGGGATGGACAAAAACATTCAGTACTTC. Protein: CASSYYPGMDKNIQYF. The chain has TRBV6-2 or TRBV6-3 and TRBJ2-4; weak D call: TRBD1 (5 bases). CDR3 length equals 16 residues. Germline CDR1 MNHEY, CDR2 SVGEGT. Trimming cost V 1 base and J 3 bases, with 13 bases left between them.

This clonotype turned up a few times. The chain joins TRBV29-1 to TRBJ2-2, with 7 positions matching TRBD2. V shed 6 bases and J 4 bases; nucleotides not matched to a gene: 5. This CDR3 is built from 13 residues. Germline V gene lookup returns CDR1 SQVTM and CDR2 ANQGSEA. The CDR3 DNA sequence: TGCAGCGTGGGAGGGCTGTCCACCGGGGAGCTGTTTTTT. Translation: CSVGGLSTGELFF.

This clonotype was seen more than once but under ten times. The chain employs TRBV11-3 and TRBJ2-7; 7 bases match TRBD1. The CDR3 is made up of 14 amino acids. Germline values: CDR1 SGHNT, CDR2 YENEEA. V trimming: 0 bases; J trimming: 3 bases; junction bases outside the gene matches: 2. The CDR3 here is CASSLDGQDYEQYF. CDR3 in DNA: TGTGCCAGCAGCTTAGACGGACAGGACTACGAGCAGTACTTC.

The V call is TRBV10-1, the J call TRBJ2-3; perhaps D is TRBD1 or TRBD2 (5 bases each). Trimming stripped 4 bases from V and 2 bases from J, with 16 bases between. Germline V lookup: CDR1 WNHNN, CDR2 SYGVQD (reference sequence). This CDR3 is 16 amino acids long. CDR3 residues: CASSAGTTAPTDTQYF. The CDR3, as DNA: TGCGCCAGCAGTGCCGGGACCACGGCACCCACAGATACGCAGTATTTT.

The chain combines TRBV10-2 with TRBJ2-3; D unresolved. Germline CDR1 and CDR2: WSHSY and SAAADI. The CDR3 sequence is 14 residues long. V lost 3 bases, J lost 1 base, and 8 bases lay in between. CDR3 sequence reads: CASSDRLGTDTQYF. The CDR3 nucleotides are TGCGCCAGCAGTGACAGACTTGGCACAGATACGCAGTATTTT.

The rearrangement joins TRBV5-1 to TRBJ2-7; tentative D call: TRBD2 (5 bases). V was shortened by 0 bases and J by 2 bases, with 15 bases between the two germline ends. Per the germline V gene, CDR1 is SGHRS and CDR2 is YFSETQ. This CDR3 has 16 residues. The CDR3 sequence: CASSLGHTGMAYEQYV. Written as DNA, the CDR3 is TGCGCCAGCAGCTTGGGTCACACGGGGATGGCCTACGAGCAGTACGTC.

The chain recombines TRBV6-5 with TRBJ2-2; 7 bases agree with TRBD2. The trim removed 0 bases at V and 4 bases at J, leaving 2 bases unmatched. Germline CDR1 MNHEY, CDR2 SVGAGI. The CDR3 runs 15 residues. DNA for the CDR3: TGTGCCAGCAGTTACTCCAGGGAGGGCACCGGGGAGCTGTTTTTT. Residues: CASSYSREGTGELFF.

In this sample, this clonotype turned up a few times. The rearrangement links TRBV7-9 to TRBJ1-6; D unclear. Germline CDR1 reads SEHNR; CDR2 reads FQNEAQ (reference sequence). The CDR3 spans 14 residues. Between the trimmed V and J ends, which lost 5 bases and 9 bases, there was a span of 14 bases. CDR3 in DNA: TGTGCCAGCAGCGCCGTCGGGTTCATTTCACCCCTCCACTTT. Its protein product is CASSAVGFISPLHF.

This clonotype was observed at least ten times. The chain couples TRBV2 to TRBJ2-7; 9 nucleotides match TRBD2. The J segment lost 0 bases and the V segment lost 8 bases, leaving 2 bases of the junction unmatched. Looked up from germline, CDR1 is SNHLY and CDR2 is FYNNEI. The CDR3 runs to 13 residues. The CDR3 here is CASGTSYSYEQYF. The CDR3 region has the DNA TGTGCCAGCGGGACTAGCTACTCCTACGAGCAGTACTTC.

This clonotype was counted only a few times. The chain joins TRBV7-8 to TRBJ2-3; 13 bases map to TRBD2. Germline V gene lookup returns CDR1 SGHVS and CDR2 FQNEAQ. The J segment lost 1 base and the V segment lost 4 bases, leaving 5 bases of the junction unmatched. The CDR3 consists of 17 residues. CDR3 DNA sequence: TGTGCCAGCAGCTGGATGGGGACTAGCGGGGGCACAGATACGCAGTATTTT. This codes for CASSWMGTSGGTDTQYF.

This clonotype was found a few times. The CDR3: CASSLPGDRAPNEQFF. CDR3 in DNA: TGTGCCAGCAGTCTCCCTGGGGACAGGGCCCCTAATGAGCAGTTCTTC. The chain recombines TRBV2 with TRBJ2-1; 9 bases agree with TRBD1. The CDR3 sequence is 16 residues long. CDR1 is SNHLY, CDR2 FYNNEI, per germline. J gave up 7 bases and V 5 bases, and 12 bases lay outside the gene matches.

This clonotype was counted ten times or more. The J gene is TRBJ2-2, the V gene TRBV7-7; D not resolved. The V end was cut by 1 base, the J end by 6 bases, with 9 bases between. The CDR3 is made up of 14 amino acids. The germline gives CDR1 SSHAT, CDR2 FNYEAQ (reference sequence). This CDR3 reads CASSLGQTAGELFF. CDR3 nucleotide sequence: TGTGCCAGCAGCTTAGGTCAGACGGCCGGGGAGCTGTTTTTT.

This clonotype was seen more than once but under ten times. The chain has TRBV27 and TRBJ2-5, with 8 bases lining up with TRBD2. Germline CDR1 and CDR2: MNHEY and SMNVEV (reference sequence). The ends lost 6 bases at V and 5 bases at J; junction bases unmatched: 17. The CDR3 is 17 residues long. The DNA of the CDR3 is TGTGCCAGCAGGGACTTAGCGGGATTCAGGAAATGGGAGACCCAGTACTTC. This encodes CASRDLAGFRKWETQYF.

The chain is built from TRBV27 and TRBJ2-5; 12 bases fit TRBD2. Germline V gives CDR1 MNHEY, CDR2 SMNVEV (reference sequence). This CDR3 has 13 residues. J was trimmed by 9 bases and V by 5 bases; bases with no gene match: 4. The CDR3 coding sequence is TGTGCCAGCAGTAGGACTAGCGGGAAGGCCCAGTACTTC. Translation: CASSRTSGKAQYF.

This clonotype came up many times. The chain joins TRBV12-3 or TRBV12-4 to TRBJ2-2, with 8 bases identical to TRBD2. After removal of 5 bases from V and 6 bases from J, the junction contained 2 bases not matched to a gene. This CDR3 has 13 residues. The CDR3 nucleotides are TGTGCCAGCAGTCTTAGCGGGGCCGGGGAGCTGTTTTTT. This codes for CASSLSGAGELFF.

In its sample, this clonotype was seen a few times. The gene calls are TRBV10-2 and TRBJ2-3, with a possible D match to TRBD2 (6 bases). This CDR3 comprises 14 residues. V was shortened by 3 bases and J by 9 bases, with 16 bases between the two germline ends. Germline CDR1 and CDR2: WSHSY and SAAADI. The CDR3: CASSDKGTAATQYF. For the CDR3, the DNA is TGCGCCAGCAGTGATAAGGGGACTGCCGCGACGCAGTATTTT.

There are many counts of this clonotype. The chain has TRBV4-1 and TRBJ2-6, with D uncertain. This CDR3 region has 14 residues. Germline V gives CDR1 MGHRA, CDR2 YSYEKL. V was clipped by 3 bases and J by 4 bases, with 7 bases between them. CDR3 region: CASSQLSGANVLTF. CDR3 DNA: TGCGCCAGCAGCCAGCTCTCGGGGGCCAACGTCCTGACTTTC.

This clonotype came up a few times. The V and J genes are TRBV24-1 and TRBJ2-5; 10 bases are shared with TRBD2. Unmatched junction bases numbered 7, after V lost 2 bases and J lost 5 bases. CDR1 is KGHDR and CDR2 is SFDVKD in the germline V gene. The CDR3 has 16 amino acids. The DNA for the CDR3 is TGTGCCACCAGTGATTCGAAGCGGGAGGGGAAGGAGACCCAGTACTTC. Protein sequence: CATSDSKREGKETQYF.

This sequence joins TRBV5-1 and TRBJ2-6, with D maybe TRBD1 (5 bases). The CDR3 covers 18 residues. Trimming cost V 0 bases and J 1 base, with 14 bases left between them. The germline CDR1 and CDR2 sequences are SGHRS and YFSETQ. The CDR3 loop reads CASSLGQLASSGANVLTF. Here the CDR3 DNA reads TGCGCCAGCAGCTTGGGACAGCTCGCCTCGTCTGGGGCCAACGTCCTGACTTTC.

A few counts support this clonotype. J is TRBJ2-1 and V is TRBV4-1; 10 nucleotides line up with TRBD2. There are 18 residues in the CDR3. V lost 9 bases to trimming and J lost 0 bases; unmatched junction nucleotides: 14. The germline gives CDR1 MGHRA, CDR2 YSYEKL. CDR3 region: CARDPRTSGEASYNEQFF. The CDR3 DNA reads TGCGCCAGAGACCCGAGGACTAGCGGTGAGGCCTCCTACAATGAGCAGTTCTTC.

The sample holds many counts of this clonotype. Mismatch with germline at one junction end may stem from a read error. This sequence joins TRBV3-1 and TRBJ1-5, with a weak D call TRBD1 (5 bases). The CDR3 runs to 13 residues. CDR1 is LGHDT and CDR2 is YNNKEL in the germline V gene (reference sequence). Written as DNA, the CDR3 is TGTGCCAGCAGTCAAGGGGCGCCCCAGCCCCAGCATTTT. Residues: CASSQGAPQPQHF.